This T cell receptor beta chain was sequenced in a study of beta chain features in type 1 diabetes. This clone was seen only a few times. Sequencing targeted expressed TCRB transcripts, as all isolated RNA had been reverse transcribed. Produced via immunoSEQ multiplex PCR; TCRdb's table is partial and in-frame only. The table lists approximately 160,000 clones, just over 9% of them singletons. The receptor comes from a woman aged 18-29 years in good health. Sequenced material: central memory CD4+ T cells from blood.

The CDR3 region is CASSGGSYGYTF. CDR3 coding DNA: TGTGCCAGCAGTGGAGGGAGCTATGGCTACACCTTC. The chain recombines TRBV25-1 with TRBJ1-2; D is uncertain. The CDR3 loop spans 12 amino acids. Germline V gene data show CDR1 as MGHDK and CDR2 as SYGVNS. V shed 4 bases and J shed 4 bases, with 7 bases lying between them.